This T cell receptor (beta chain) was profiled in a study of graft-versus-host responses after intestinal transplantation. Points from the study as a whole: Detection of GvH clones occurred in recipient marrow, and some had their first appearance in ileum or blood.

Notes on this clone: Its antigen is not known.

Repertoires were generated with immunoSEQ multiplex PCR, while TCRdb's copy carries only in-frame clones and drops some. The sample carries about 98,000 clones, roughly four fifths recorded once. Germline V gene lookup returns CDR1 MNHEY and CDR2 SMNVEV (reference sequence). This CDR3 is built from 12 residues. V was cut by 5 bases and J by 2 bases, with 5 bases left in between. The material sequenced was unstimulated CD8+ T cells sorted from spleen or lymph node cells, taken before intestinal transplant. The sequence was obtained from a human donor who received an intestinal transplant. The J gene is TRBJ2-3, the V gene TRBV27; D not resolved. The CDR3 sequence is CASSLNTDTQYF. CDR3 DNA: TGTGCCAGCAGTCTAAACACAGATACGCAGTATTTT.